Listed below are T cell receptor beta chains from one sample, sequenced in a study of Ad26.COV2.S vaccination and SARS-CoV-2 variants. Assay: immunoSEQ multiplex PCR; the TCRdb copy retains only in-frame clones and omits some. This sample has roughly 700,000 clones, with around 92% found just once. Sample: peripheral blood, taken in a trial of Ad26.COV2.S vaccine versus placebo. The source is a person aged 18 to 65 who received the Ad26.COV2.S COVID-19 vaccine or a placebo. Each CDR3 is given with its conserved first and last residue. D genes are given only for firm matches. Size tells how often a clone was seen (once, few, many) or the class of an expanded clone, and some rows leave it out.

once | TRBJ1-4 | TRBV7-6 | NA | TGTGCCAGCAGCAGGGACATTCCCGGACAGAATGAAAAACTGTTTTTT | CASSRDIPGQNEKLFF
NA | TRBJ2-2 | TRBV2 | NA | TGTGCCAGCAGGACTAGCACCGGGGAGCTGTTTTTT | CASRTSTGELFF
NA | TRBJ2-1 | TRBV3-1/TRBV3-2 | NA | TGTGCCAGCAGCCAATCATCAGGCGGTCGGGAGCAGTTCTTC | CASSQSSGGREQFF
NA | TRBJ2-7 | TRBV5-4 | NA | TGTGCCAGCAGCTTGGAGCATTTGGGCGAGCAGTACTTC | CASSLEHLGEQYF
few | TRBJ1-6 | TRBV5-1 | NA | TGCGCCAGCAGCTTGGCCGTCGCCAATTCACCCCTCCACTTT | CASSLAVANSPLHF
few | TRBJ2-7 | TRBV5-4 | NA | TGTGCCAGCAGCTTTAATCCGGGGACCTACGAGCAGTACTTC | CASSFNPGTYEQYF
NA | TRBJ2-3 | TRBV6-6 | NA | TGTGCCACAAGTGGAGGGTCGCAGTATTTT | CATSGGSQYF
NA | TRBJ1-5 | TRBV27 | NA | TGTGCCAGCAGTTTATCCGGGGGCGGTCAGCCCCAGCATTTT | CASSLSGGGQPQHF
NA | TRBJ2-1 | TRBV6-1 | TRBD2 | TGTGCCAGCAGTGAAGGTCCGCGGGGGAGCCCATGGAATGAGCAGTTCTTC | CASSEGPRGSPWNEQFF
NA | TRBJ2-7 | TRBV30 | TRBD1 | TGTGCCTGGGGGACAGGGATGGCCTACGAGCAGTACTTC | CAWGTGMAYEQYF
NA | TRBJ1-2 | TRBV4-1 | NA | TGCGCCAGCAGCCCCCTGGAGGGGGGTAACTATGGCTACACCTTC | CASSPLEGGNYGYTF
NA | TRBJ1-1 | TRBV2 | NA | TGTGCCAGCAGGAACCGACAGGTTTTGAACACTGAAGCTTTCTTT | CASRNRQVLNTEAFF
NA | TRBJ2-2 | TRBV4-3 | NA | TGCGCCAGCAGCCAGCACCCGGACACCGGGGAGCTGTTTTTT | CASSQHPDTGELFF
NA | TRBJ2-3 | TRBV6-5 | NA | TGTGCCAGCAGAGTACAGGGAGGAAGCACAGATACGCAGTATTTT | CASRVQGGSTDTQYF
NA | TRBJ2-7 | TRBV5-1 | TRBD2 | TGCGCCAGCAGCTTGTCTTTAGCGGGAGTTGGAGAGCAGTACTTC | CASSLSLAGVGEQYF
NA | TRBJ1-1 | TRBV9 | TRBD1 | TGTGCCAGCAGCGCCCGACAGGGTCCCACTGAAGCTTTCTTT | CASSARQGPTEAFF
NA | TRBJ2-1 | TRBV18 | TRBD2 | TGTGCCAGCTCACTTACCGGGACTAGCATCGATGAGCAGTTCTTC | CASSLTGTSIDEQFF
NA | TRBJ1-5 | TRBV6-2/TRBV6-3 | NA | TGTGCCAGCAGCCCATCTCGCACTAGCAATCAGCCCCAGCATTTT | CASSPSRTSNQPQHF
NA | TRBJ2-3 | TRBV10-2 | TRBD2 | TGCGCCAGCAGTGAGAGACGGGAGGGCCGCGGGTGGGTCCCGGATACGCAGTATTTT | CASSERREGRGWVPDTQYF
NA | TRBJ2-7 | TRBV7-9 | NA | TGTGCCAGCAGCCCACCGATTTTCGGGACGGGATCCTACGAGCAGTACTTC | CASSPPIFGTGSYEQYF
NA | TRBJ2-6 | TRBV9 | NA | TGTGCCAGCAGCGTAGGGCCCAAGGGGGGGACTGGGGCCAACGTCCTGACTTTC | CASSVGPKGGTGANVLTF
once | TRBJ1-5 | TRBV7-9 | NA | TGTGCCAGCAGCTCAATAGAGGGAGAGCCCCAGCATTTT | CASSSIEGEPQHF
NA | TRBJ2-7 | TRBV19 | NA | TGTGCCAGTAGTATCCAAGCGGACTCCTACGAGCAGTACTTC | CASSIQADSYEQYF
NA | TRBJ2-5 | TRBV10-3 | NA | TGTGCCATCAGTGAACGGGGAGTTAAAGAGACCCAGTACTTC | CAISERGVKETQYF
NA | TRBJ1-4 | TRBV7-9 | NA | TGTGCCAGCAGCCCACGCTTGAGTGGGTTAGCAACTAATGAAAAACTGTTTTTT | CASSPRLSGLATNEKLFF
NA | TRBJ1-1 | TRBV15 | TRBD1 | TGTGCCACCAGCAGAGATCCCCGTGGACAGGGGTTGAACACTGAAGCTTTCTTT | CATSRDPRGQGLNTEAFF
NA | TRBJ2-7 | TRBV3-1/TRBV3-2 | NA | TGTGCCAGCAGGTCGGGACACCTCTTCTACGAGCAGTACTTC | CASRSGHLFYEQYF
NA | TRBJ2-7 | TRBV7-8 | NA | TGTGCCAGCAGCTTCAACCGCAACAGGGTTTCCTACGAGCAGTACTTC | CASSFNRNRVSYEQYF
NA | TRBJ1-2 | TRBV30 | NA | TGTGCCTGGAGTGAGGGGGAGATTTACTATGGCTACACCTTC | CAWSEGEIYYGYTF
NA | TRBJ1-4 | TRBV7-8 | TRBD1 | TGTGCCAGCAGCTTTCCACAGGGGGTCGGGACTAATGAAAAACTGTTTTTT | CASSFPQGVGTNEKLFF
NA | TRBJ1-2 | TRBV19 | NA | TGTGCCAGTACCACTAGGGACAATCTCCGTTATGGCTACACCTTC | CASTTRDNLRYGYTF
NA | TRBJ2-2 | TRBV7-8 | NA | TGTGCCAGCAGCTTAAACTCAGGCCCGAACACCGGGGAGCTGTTTTTT | CASSLNSGPNTGELFF
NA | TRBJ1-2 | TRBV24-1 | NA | TGTGCCACCAGTGCTGGGCACCTCTATGGCTACACCTTC | CATSAGHLYGYTF
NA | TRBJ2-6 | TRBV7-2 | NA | TGTGCCAGCAGCTTAGTGGCCCGCTCGAGTTCATACGGGGCCAACGTCCTGACTTTC | CASSLVARSSSYGANVLTF
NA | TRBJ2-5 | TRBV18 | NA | TGTGCCAGCTCACCCCCCGGGTTAGCAGAGACCCAGTACTTC | CASSPPGLAETQYF
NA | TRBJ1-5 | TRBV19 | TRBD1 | TGTGCCAGTACCGGGACAGGGGGGTCTCAGCCCCAGCATTTT | CASTGTGGSQPQHF
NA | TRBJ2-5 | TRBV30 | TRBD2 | TGTGCCTGGAGTGTAAGCGGGGAAGAGACCCAGTACTTC | CAWSVSGEETQYF
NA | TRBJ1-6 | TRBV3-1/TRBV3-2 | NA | TGTGCCAGCAGCCATGGTGGGTATAATTCACCCCTCCACTTT | CASSHGGYNSPLHF
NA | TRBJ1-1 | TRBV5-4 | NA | TGTGCCAGCAGCTTAGGGGGGCTGAGGACTGAAGCTTTCTTT | CASSLGGLRTEAFF
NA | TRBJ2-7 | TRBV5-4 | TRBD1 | TGTGCCAGCAGCCGGACAGGTTTGGGCGAGCAGTACTTC | CASSRTGLGEQYF
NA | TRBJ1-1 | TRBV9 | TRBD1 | TGTGCCAGCAGCGTAGAGGGGACAGGGGGAGCTTTCTTT | CASSVEGTGGAFF
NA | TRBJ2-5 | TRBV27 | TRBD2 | TGTGCCAGCGGGGACTACAACCAAGAGACCCAGTACTTC | CASGDYNQETQYF
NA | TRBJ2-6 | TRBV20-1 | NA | TGCAGTGCTAGTTTTGGGGCCAACGTCCTGACTTTC | CSASFGANVLTF
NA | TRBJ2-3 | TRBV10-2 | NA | TGCGCCAGGGGGACAGCGGGAAGCACAGATACGCAGTATTTT | CARGTAGSTDTQYF
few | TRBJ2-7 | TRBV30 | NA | TGTGCCTGGAGTGCAAGCCAGGGCGAGCAGTACTTC | CAWSASQGEQYF
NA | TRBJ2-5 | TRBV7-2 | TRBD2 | TGTGCCAGCAGCTTGTGGGGGGGAGTGCGTGAGACCCAGTACTTC | CASSLWGGVRETQYF
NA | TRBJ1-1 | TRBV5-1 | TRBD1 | TGCGCCAGCAGCTCCACGGGACAGGGGGTCAGCTCTGAAGCTTTCTTT | CASSSTGQGVSSEAFF
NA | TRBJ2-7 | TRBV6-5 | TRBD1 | TGTGCCAGCACCCTGGAGGGGGACAGGTTCTACGAGCAGTACTTC | CASTLEGDRFYEQYF
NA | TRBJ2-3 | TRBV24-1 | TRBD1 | TGTGCCACCAGTGATTGGGGGACAGGGGGCACAGATACGCAGTATTTT | CATSDWGTGGTDTQYF
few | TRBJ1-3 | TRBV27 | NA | TGTGCCAGCAGTTTATCGGGGGGCTCTGGAAACACCATATATTTT | CASSLSGGSGNTIYF
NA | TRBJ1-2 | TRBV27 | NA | TGTGCCAGCAGTTTATCGGGCGGGTTCTATGGCTACACCTTC | CASSLSGGFYGYTF
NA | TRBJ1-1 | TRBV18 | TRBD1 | TGTGCCAGCTCACCACCGGGACAGACAATAGTCCAGAACACTGAAGCTTTCTTT | CASSPPGQTIVQNTEAFF
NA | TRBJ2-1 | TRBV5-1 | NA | TGCGCCAGCAGCTACGGAGGGGTCAGTGAGCAGTTCTTC | CASSYGGVSEQFF
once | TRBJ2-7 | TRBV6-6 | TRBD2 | TGTGCCAGCAGCGGCCGGCTAGCGGGAGACTACGAGCAGTACTTC | CASSGRLAGDYEQYF
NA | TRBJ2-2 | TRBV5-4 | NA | TGTGCCAGCACCCTCGGGGCGCCGGGGACCGGGGAGCTGTTTTTT | CASTLGAPGTGELFF
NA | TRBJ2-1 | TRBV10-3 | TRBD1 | TGTGCCATCGGATCGACAGGGACCACCTACAATGAGCAGTTCTTC | CAIGSTGTTYNEQFF
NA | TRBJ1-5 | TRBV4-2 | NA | TGTGCCAGCAGCCAAGAGGGCGGAGGGGGGAGCAATCAGCCCCAGCATTTT | CASSQEGGGGSNQPQHF
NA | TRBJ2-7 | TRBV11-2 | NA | TGTGCCAGCAGCTTAGAAGGCTACGAGCAGTACTTC | CASSLEGYEQYF